This T cell receptor beta chain stems from a study of OX40 agonist ivuxolimab in advanced cancers. In the study overall: Mean age approximately 59 years, range 23 to 79; 82.7% male. The study's findings and limits: Partial responders dosed at 0.1-3.0 mg/kg displayed clonal expansion ranking among the lowest.

Trimming took off 4 bases at V and 1 base at J, with 21 bases between the two ends. The germline V gene has CDR1 MDHEN and CDR2 SYDVKM. CDR3 length equals 18 residues. With regard to this clone: Antigen: not known.

Produced via immunoSEQ multiplex PCR; TCRdb's table is partial and in-frame only. This table has about 100,000 clones, approximately 90% appearing once. The clonotype comes from an adult with an advanced solid tumor such as melanoma, head and neck, liver or kidney cancer. This sample comprised CD4+ or CD8+ T cells sorted from blood, obtained in a trial of the OX40 agonist ivuxolimab. This sequence joins TRBV28 and TRBJ2-3; D might be TRBD2 (6 bases). DNA for the CDR3: TGTGCCAGCAGTTATAGCGGAAGGGCCGGCCTCGGCACAGATACGCAGTATTTT. Translated, it gives CASSYSGRAGLGTDTQYF.